This passage covers 5 T cell receptor beta chains from one sample sequenced in a study of shared clonotypes between healthy human individuals. Profiled with immunoSEQ multiplex PCR; TCRdb holds only in-frame clones, not every one. The top ten clones hold about 0.11% of a sample with roughly 550,000 clones, roughly 95% of them seen once. Naive-designated CD8 cells lacked CD45RO, were positively enriched for CCR7, and omitted terminally differentiated effector memory CD45RA+ cells. Sequenced: naive CD8+ T cells sorted from blood. The source is a woman aged 25 to 39 in good health.

The genes are TRBV6-5 and TRBJ1-1; the D is unclear. Per the germline V gene, CDR1 is MNHEY and CDR2 is SVGAGI. The V gene lost 7 bases and the J gene lost 4 bases, with 10 bases spanning the gap. The CDR3 covers 12 residues. CDR3 nucleotide sequence: TGTGCCAGCATCAGCGGCAGCACTGAAGCTTTCTTT. Protein product: CASISGSTEAFF.

This chain links TRBV27 with TRBJ2-3, with a weak D call TRBD2 (6 bases). The CDR3 spans 14 residues. From germline, CDR1 is MNHEY and CDR2 SMNVEV (reference sequence). V was pared by 3 bases and J by 3 bases, with 10 bases between. The CDR3 sequence: CASSFTGRTDTQYF. The CDR3 DNA sequence: TGTGCCAGCAGTTTTACCGGGAGAACAGATACGCAGTATTTT.

This chain uses TRBV30 with TRBJ1-4, with 9 bases that match TRBD1. Germline loops: CDR1 GTSNPN, CDR2 SVGIG (reference sequence). Trimming removed 4 bases from V and 7 bases from J; junction bases left unmatched: 7. This CDR3 contains 14 residues. The CDR3 nucleotides are TGTGCCTGGACGAAGGGACAGGGCGGTGAAAAACTGTTTTTT. It encodes CAWTKGQGGEKLFF.

This chain joins TRBV27 and TRBJ2-1; 7 bases are shared with TRBD2. The CDR3 sequence is 15 residues long. Per germline, CDR1 MNHEY and CDR2 SMNVEV (reference sequence). Trimming cost V 5 bases and J 6 bases; bases outside gene matches: 10. This chain's CDR3 is CASSTGLAASNEQFF. DNA of the CDR3: TGTGCCAGCAGTACGGGGCTAGCGGCTTCCAATGAGCAGTTCTTC.

The chain employs TRBV10-1 and TRBJ2-3; maybe TRBD1 (6 bases). The CDR3 sequence is 14 residues long. V shed 4 bases and J shed 4 bases, with 12 bases lying between them. CDR1 is WNHNN, CDR2 SYGVQD, per germline (reference sequence). The CDR3 coding sequence is TGCGCCAGCAGTGGGACAGAAAATCCAGATACGCAGTATTTT. Translating it yields CASSGTENPDTQYF.